Each of the 25 T cell receptor beta chains below was sequenced from the same sample in a study of shared clonotypes between healthy human individuals. The method was immunoSEQ multiplex PCR; TCRdb's version includes in-frame clones alone and lacks a portion of them. The data hold around 2,000,000 clones, with under 95% observed a single time. Naive-designated CD8 cells lacked CD45RO, were positively enriched for CCR7, and omitted terminally differentiated effector memory CD45RA+ cells. The sequenced sample was naive CD8+ T cells from PBMCs. The source is a man between 18 and 29 years old in good health. Some clones in this sample may be carry-over from other donors' samples.

This clone was counted once. The rearrangement links TRBV7-2 to TRBJ2-7, with 9 bases fitting TRBD1. V lost 6 bases to trimming and J lost 4 bases; unmatched junction nucleotides: 7. In germline, CDR1 is SGHTA, CDR2 FQGNSA. The CDR3 consists of 14 residues. The CDR3 spells CASRSGTGMYEQYF. For the CDR3, the DNA is TGTGCCAGCAGGTCCGGGACAGGGATGTACGAGCAGTACTTC.

J is TRBJ2-7 and V is TRBV30, with D maybe TRBD1 (7 bases). Trimming stripped 1 base from V and 7 bases from J, with 17 bases between. Germline V gene lookup returns CDR1 GTSNPN and CDR2 SVGIG (reference sequence). The length of the CDR3 is 14 residues. Here the CDR3 DNA reads TGTGCCTGGAGTGGGGGCAGGGGGGCTGGAGAGCAGTACTTC. This encodes CAWSGGRGAGEQYF.

The V and J genes are TRBV27 and TRBJ2-3, with D possibly being TRBD2 (5 bases). V lost 5 bases to trimming and J lost 0 bases, with 12 bases between them. Germline V gene lookup returns CDR1 MNHEY and CDR2 SMNVEV (reference sequence). The CDR3 loop spans 15 amino acids. CDR3 amino acids: CASSLDGGSTDTQYF. DNA of the CDR3: TGTGCCAGCAGTCTGGACGGAGGTAGCACAGATACGCAGTATTTT.

This sequence joins TRBV19 and TRBJ1-1; the match to TRBD1 covers 8 bases. The junction had 3 bases not matched to a gene; V was cut back by 6 bases and J by 0 bases. From germline, CDR1 is LNHDA and CDR2 SQIVND (reference sequence). This CDR3 contains 14 residues. CDR3 amino acids: CASRDRDMNTEAFF. The DNA for the CDR3 is TGTGCCAGTAGGGACAGGGACATGAACACTGAAGCTTTCTTT.

This clone was seen only a few times. This sample also contains other DNA sequences that code for the same CDR3. The chain is built from TRBV11-2 and TRBJ2-7; no firm D call. V was trimmed by 4 bases and J by 4 bases, leaving 5 bases between them. Germline assignment: CDR1 SGHAT and CDR2 FQNNGV. This CDR3 has 11 residues. This CDR3 reads CASSSPYEQYF. The CDR3 bases are TGTGCCAGCAGCTCTCCTTACGAGCAGTACTTC.

A note on this clone: Other DNA sequences in this sample translate to the same CDR3. The chain links TRBV11-2 to TRBJ2-3; tentatively, D is TRBD1 or TRBD2 (5 bases each). CDR1 and CDR2 (germline): SGHAT, FQNNGV. Trimming shortened V by 5 bases and J by 0 bases, and 12 bases separated the two germline ends. This CDR3 has 15 amino acids. The CDR3 DNA is TGTGCCAGCAGCCCCGGGGCAGCTAGCACAGATACGCAGTATTTT. This gives the protein CASSPGAASTDTQYF. The full variable domain, with the rest looked up from reference TRBV11-2 and TRBJ2-3, is EAGVAQSPRYKIIEKRQSVAFWCNPISGHATLYWYQQILGQGPKLLIQFQNNGVVDDSQLPKDRFSAERLKGVDSTLKIQPAKLEDSAVYLCASSPGAASTDTQYFGPGTRLTVL.

V usage is TRBV4-1 and J usage is TRBJ1-6; 7 bases line up with TRBD1. The CDR3 runs to 15 residues. The germline gives CDR1 MGHRA, CDR2 YSYEKL. After removal of 4 bases from V and 14 bases from J, the junction contained 14 bases not matched to a gene. The CDR3 nucleotides read TGCGCCAGCAGCCCAGTCGGGACAGTCAGCGCAACCCTCCACTTT. It yields the protein CASSPVGTVSATLHF.

The chain carries TRBV5-4 and TRBJ1-2; TRBD1 matches 9 bases. With V trimmed by 0 bases and J by 6 bases, 6 bases remained unmatched. The CDR3 spans 15 residues. Germline lookup yields CDR1 SGHNT and CDR2 YYREEE (reference sequence). The CDR3 loop is CASSLVPGTGNGYTF. The CDR3 region has the DNA TGTGCCAGCAGCTTGGTACCCGGGACAGGGAATGGCTACACCTTC.

A single count supports this clone. The rearrangement joins TRBV27 to TRBJ2-1; D is unresolved. V lost 0 bases, J lost 0 bases, and 18 bases lay in between. Germline V gene lookup returns CDR1 MNHEY and CDR2 SMNVEV (reference sequence). CDR3 length equals 19 residues. The CDR3 DNA reads TGTGCCAGCAGTTTATCAGGCTACCCTTTACTCTCCTCCTACAATGAGCAGTTCTTC. Translating gives CASSLSGYPLLSSYNEQFF.

The chain is built from TRBV6-5 and TRBJ2-2; no reliable D call. The germline gives CDR1 MNHEY, CDR2 SVGAGI. This CDR3 contains 13 residues. V dropped 11 bases and J dropped 4 bases, with 14 bases sitting between them. The CDR3 loop is CAVAPGPTGELFF. The CDR3 bases are TGTGCCGTAGCCCCGGGTCCCACCGGGGAGCTGTTTTTT.

In this sample, this clone turned up once. The V call is TRBV7-9, the J call TRBJ2-1; D unresolved. This CDR3 has 15 amino acids. Germline lookup yields CDR1 SEHNR and CDR2 FQNEAQ (reference sequence). Trimming pared 2 bases from V and 0 bases from J, leaving 8 bases between. This CDR3 reads CASSLSSNSYNEQFF. The DNA of the CDR3 is TGTGCCAGCAGCTTAAGTAGCAACTCCTACAATGAGCAGTTCTTC.

This chain uses TRBV12-5 with TRBJ2-5; D remains unclear. The CDR3 has 12 amino acids. Germline loops: CDR1 LGHNT, CDR2 FRNRAP. Trimming pared 1 base from V and 3 bases from J, leaving 3 bases between. The CDR3 protein is CASGLAKETQYF. The CDR3 nucleotides read TGTGCTAGTGGTTTGGCCAAAGAGACCCAGTACTTC.

This chain connects TRBV5-1 to TRBJ1-2, with 7 nucleotides matching TRBD1. V gave up 4 bases and J gave up 7 bases; unmatched junction bases: 7. Germline CDR1 reads SGHRS; CDR2 reads YFSETQ. CDR3 length: 13 residues. The DNA of the CDR3 is TGCGCCAGCAGCCCGGGCGGGACAGCTGGCTACACCTTC. Encoded protein: CASSPGGTAGYTF.

The gene calls are TRBV5-1 and TRBJ2-1; 9 bases agree with TRBD2. The germline V gene has CDR1 SGHRS and CDR2 YFSETQ. The CDR3 length is 15 residues. Germline trimming cut 1 base from V and 6 bases from J; bases unmatched to any gene: 5. CDR3: CASSLSLAGINEQFF. The CDR3 DNA sequence: TGCGCCAGCAGCTTGTCGCTAGCGGGAATCAATGAGCAGTTCTTC.

The chain joins TRBV14 to TRBJ2-7, with a weak D call TRBD2 (6 bases). Per the germline V gene, CDR1 is SGHDN and CDR2 is FVKESK. The CDR3 covers 15 residues. The ends were cut back, 3 bases at V and 2 bases at J, with 14 bases in the middle. CDR3 loop: CASSHARLEPYEQYF. CDR3 DNA: TGTGCCAGCAGCCACGCCAGACTAGAACCCTACGAGCAGTACTTC.

This chain joins TRBV7-9 and TRBJ2-2; the match to TRBD1 covers 11 bases. Trimming removed 3 bases from V and 3 bases from J; junction bases left unmatched: 6. Per germline, CDR1 SEHNR and CDR2 FQNEAQ (reference sequence). The CDR3 runs 17 residues. This chain's CDR3 is CASSFGQGASHTGELFF. The CDR3 DNA follows: TGTGCCAGCAGCTTCGGACAGGGGGCGTCTCACACCGGGGAGCTGTTTTTT.

DNA of the CDR3: TGCGCCAGCAGCCATAAATGGCTAGCGGGAGGTAACAATGAGCAGTTCTTC. Translated, it gives CASSHKWLAGGNNEQFF. The V gene is TRBV4-1, the J gene TRBJ2-1; 11 nucleotides align to TRBD2. Unmatched junction bases numbered 9, after V lost 3 bases and J lost 5 bases. CDR1 MGHRA and CDR2 YSYEKL come from the germline V gene. This CDR3 is built from 17 residues.

Here the CDR3 reads CASSQEEGSPGELFF. Here the CDR3 DNA reads TGCGCCAGCAGCCAAGAGGAAGGAAGCCCCGGGGAGCTGTTTTTT. The chain carries TRBV4-3 and TRBJ2-2; no firm D call. Trimming stripped 0 bases from V and 6 bases from J, with 11 bases between. CDR3 length: 15 residues. Germline CDR1 reads LGHNA; CDR2 reads YSLEER.

The rearrangement links TRBV27 to TRBJ2-2; D uncertain. Germline-derived CDR1 and CDR2 are MNHEY and SMNVEV (reference sequence). The CDR3 consists of 16 residues. Trimming left V 4 bases short and J 4 bases short, with 16 bases between. DNA of the CDR3: TGTGCCAGCAGTTCCCTTCGGGTATCGGGCACCGGGGAGCTGTTTTTT. Translating it yields CASSSLRVSGTGELFF.

This clone has just a few counts. The V gene is TRBV29-1, the J gene TRBJ1-2; 7 bases align to TRBD1. The CDR3 is 11 residues long. J was trimmed by 8 bases and V by 2 bases; bases with no gene match: 2. Germline CDR1 and CDR2: SQVTM and ANQGSEA. This chain's CDR3 is CSVERGPGYTF. In nucleotides, the CDR3 is TGCAGCGTTGAAAGGGGGCCCGGCTACACCTTC. The whole variable domain, filled in from reference TRBV29-1 and TRBJ1-2, reads SAVISQKPSRDICQRGTSLTIQCQVDSQVTMMFWYRQQPGQSLTLIATANQGSEATYESGFVIDKFPISRPNLTFSTLTVSNMSPEDSSIYLCSVERGPGYTFGSGTRLTVV.

This clone was found once. The same CDR3 also results from other DNA sequences found in this sample. J is TRBJ2-7 and V is TRBV6-1, with unresolved D. Germline V lookup: CDR1 MNHNS, CDR2 SASEGT. CDR3 size: 13 residues. V was pared by 1 base and J by 3 bases, with 7 bases between. The CDR3 region is CASSEGQIYEQYF. In DNA, the CDR3 is TGTGCCAGCAGTGAAGGGCAGATCTACGAGCAGTACTTC.

The rearrangement joins TRBV2 to TRBJ2-7, with 8 bases identical to TRBD1. The junction had 9 bases not matched to a gene; V was cut back by 5 bases and J by 0 bases. The CDR3 length is 16 residues. Germline V gene sequence: CDR1 SNHLY, CDR2 FYNNEI. CDR3 loop: CASSPWDRNYSYEQYF. In nucleotides, the CDR3 is TGTGCCAGCAGTCCTTGGGACAGGAATTACTCCTACGAGCAGTACTTC.

The chain joins TRBV7-9 to TRBJ2-7; D perhaps matches TRBD1 (6 bases). V was shortened by 5 bases and J by 5 bases, with 13 bases between the two germline ends. The CDR3 is made up of 13 amino acids. In germline, CDR1 is SEHNR, CDR2 FQNEAQ (reference sequence). This CDR3 reads CASSLPGHHEQYF. As DNA, the CDR3 is TGTGCCAGCAGCCTACCGGGACACCACGAGCAGTACTTC.

The rearrangement links TRBV29-1 to TRBJ2-5; tentatively, D is TRBD2 (5 bases). The CDR3 loop spans 14 amino acids. The germline V gene has CDR1 SQVTM and CDR2 ANQGSEA. The germline V and J ends were trimmed by 4 bases and 1 base, with 13 bases remaining between them. This chain's CDR3 is CSVAIAGVQETQYF. The CDR3 coding sequence is TGCAGCGTTGCCATCGCGGGCGTCCAAGAGACCCAGTACTTC.

This clone appeared once. V usage is TRBV28 and J usage is TRBJ1-5; 8 bases are a match to TRBD1. The CDR3 spans 17 residues. V was clipped by 5 bases and J by 5 bases; unmatched bases: 14. Germline-derived CDR1 and CDR2 are MDHEN and SYDVKM. In nucleotides, the CDR3 is TGTGCCAGCAGTCCTATCCAGGGGGCTGGTATCGATCAGCCCCAGCATTTT. As protein: CASSPIQGAGIDQPQHF.